This T cell receptor (beta chain) is from a study of OX40 agonist ivuxolimab in advanced cancers. Trimming took off 0 bases at V and 6 bases at J, with 12 bases between the two ends. Germline V CDR1 and CDR2: GTSNPN, SVGIG (reference sequence). This CDR3 is built from 14 residues. Profiled with immunoSEQ multiplex PCR; TCRdb holds only in-frame clones, not every one. In the table there are 65,000 to 90,000 clones, under 95% of which are singletons. This chain connects TRBV30 to TRBJ2-1; D is unclear. Specimen: CD4+ or CD8+ T cells sorted from blood, collected in a trial of the OX40 agonist ivuxolimab. The TCR sequence derives from an adult with an advanced solid tumor such as melanoma, head and neck, liver or kidney cancer. The CDR3 sequence is CAWSVYLDANEQFF. The CDR3, as DNA: TGTGCCTGGAGTGTTTATTTGGACGCCAATGAGCAGTTCTTC.